These T cell receptor beta chains were read from a single sample in a study of OX40 agonist ivuxolimab in advanced cancers. The assay was immunoSEQ multiplex PCR, and TCRdb's table has in-frame clones only and misses some. This sample yields about 45,000 clones, of which 86% are seen a single time; around 10% belongs to the top ten. The input for sequencing was CD4+ or CD8+ T cells sorted from blood, taken in a trial of the OX40 agonist ivuxolimab. Receptors originate from an adult with an advanced solid tumor such as melanoma, head and neck, liver or kidney cancer. CDR3s include the opening cysteine and the closing phenylalanine or tryptophan. D genes are given only for firm matches. Clone size is given for some rows only: seen once, a few or many times, or a class if the clone is expanded.

j_call: TRBJ2-1
d_call: -
clone_size: -
v_call: TRBV2
cdr3_length: 10
cdr3_aa: CASEDLDVFF
cdr3_nt: TGTGCCAGCGAGGACCTAGATGTGTTCTTC

j_call: TRBJ2-3
d_call: TRBD2
clone_size: -
v_call: TRBV7-3
cdr3_length: 17
cdr3_aa: CASSLMPSGGAADTQYF
cdr3_nt: TGTGCCAGCAGCTTAATGCCTAGCGGGGGGGCCGCAGATACGCAGTATTTT

j_call: TRBJ2-3
d_call: TRBD2
clone_size: -
v_call: TRBV7-2
cdr3_length: 16
cdr3_aa: CASSLAASGYTDTQYF
cdr3_nt: TGTGCCAGCAGCTTAGCCGCTAGCGGATACACAGATACGCAGTATTTT

j_call: TRBJ1-1
d_call: -
clone_size: -
v_call: TRBV21-1
cdr3_length: 13
cdr3_aa: CASSPAGVSEAFF
cdr3_nt: TGTGCCAGCAGCCCCGCGGGGGTATCTGAAGCTTTCTTT

j_call: TRBJ1-2
d_call: TRBD1
clone_size: -
v_call: TRBV6-5
cdr3_length: 15
cdr3_aa: CASSSRTGAYYGYTF
cdr3_nt: TGTGCCAGCAGTTCAAGGACAGGGGCCTACTATGGCTACACCTTC

j_call: TRBJ2-1
d_call: TRBD2
clone_size: -
v_call: TRBV15
cdr3_length: 16
cdr3_aa: CATSFTGLAGGNEQFF
cdr3_nt: TGTGCCACCAGCTTTACGGGACTAGCGGGAGGAAATGAGCAGTTCTTC

j_call: TRBJ2-7
d_call: -
clone_size: -
v_call: TRBV5-1
cdr3_length: 11
cdr3_aa: CASSFADEQYF
cdr3_nt: TGCGCCAGCAGCTTCGCGGACGAGCAGTACTTC

j_call: TRBJ2-7
d_call: -
clone_size: once
v_call: TRBV4-1
cdr3_length: 14
cdr3_aa: CASSQVTGNYEQYF
cdr3_nt: TGCGCCAGCAGCCAAGTGACAGGAAACTACGAGCAGTACTTC

j_call: TRBJ1-2
d_call: -
clone_size: -
v_call: TRBV5-1
cdr3_length: 13
cdr3_aa: CASSPIRGNGYTF
cdr3_nt: TGCGCCAGCAGCCCCATAAGGGGCAATGGCTACACCTTC

j_call: TRBJ1-1
d_call: -
clone_size: -
v_call: TRBV27
cdr3_length: 11
cdr3_aa: CASSFGRLSFF
cdr3_nt: TGTGCCAGCAGTTTTGGCCGCCTTTCTTTCTTT

j_call: TRBJ2-7
d_call: -
clone_size: -
v_call: TRBV5-1
cdr3_length: 14
cdr3_aa: CASKYRDSGHEQYF
cdr3_nt: TGCGCCAGCAAATACCGGGACTCGGGCCACGAGCAGTACTTC

j_call: TRBJ2-7
d_call: TRBD2
clone_size: -
v_call: TRBV29-1
cdr3_length: 13
cdr3_aa: CSARGIAGYEQYF
cdr3_nt: TGCAGCGCCCGAGGAATAGCGGGCTACGAGCAGTACTTC

j_call: TRBJ2-5
d_call: TRBD1
clone_size: -
v_call: TRBV27
cdr3_length: 18
cdr3_aa: CASRSLASLGQGGETQYF
cdr3_nt: TGTGCCAGCAGATCCCTAGCATCGCTTGGACAGGGGGGGGAGACCCAGTACTTC

j_call: TRBJ2-3
d_call: -
clone_size: -
v_call: TRBV7-6
cdr3_length: 11
cdr3_aa: CASSFQDTQYF
cdr3_nt: TGTGCCAGCAGCTTTCAGGATACGCAGTATTTT

j_call: TRBJ1-6
d_call: -
clone_size: few
v_call: TRBV7-9
cdr3_length: 12
cdr3_aa: CASSLDNSPLHF
cdr3_nt: TGTGCCAGCAGCTTAGATAATTCACCCCTCCACTTT

j_call: TRBJ2-7
d_call: -
clone_size: -
v_call: TRBV18
cdr3_length: 14
cdr3_aa: CASSPGRHSYEQYF
cdr3_nt: TGTGCCAGCTCACCCGGGCGCCACTCCTACGAGCAGTACTTC

j_call: TRBJ1-2
d_call: -
clone_size: -
v_call: TRBV27
cdr3_length: 14
cdr3_aa: CASSPLSLIYGYTF
cdr3_nt: TGTGCCAGCAGTCCCCTGTCGCTAATCTATGGCTACACCTTC

j_call: TRBJ2-1
d_call: -
clone_size: -
v_call: TRBV5-4
cdr3_length: 12
cdr3_aa: CASSLGGSEQFF
cdr3_nt: TGTGCCAGCAGCTTGGGGGGAAGCGAGCAGTTCTTC